The 7 T cell receptor beta chains listed next were all sequenced from one sample in a study of blood T cell repertoires in COVID-19. The table came from immunoSEQ multiplex PCR; TCRdb's copy has only in-frame clones and leaves some out. The sample consists of 75,000 to 90,000 clones, around 91% of them appearing once. Sequencing input: peripheral blood. The origin of the receptors is a man between 18 and 35 years old with COVID-19, enrolled during active disease.

The rearrangement uses TRBV4-3 and TRBJ2-3, with 7 positions matching TRBD2. Germline CDR1 and CDR2: LGHNA and YSLEER. The CDR3 covers 16 residues. The ends lost 0 bases at V and 4 bases at J; junction bases unmatched: 7. The CDR3 region has the DNA TGCGCCAGCAGCCAAGAGACGAGCGGGACGGCAGATACGCAGTATTTT. Encoded protein: CASSQETSGTADTQYF.

This clone was detected once. The genes are TRBV5-4 and TRBJ2-6; D perhaps matches TRBD1 (5 bases). The CDR3 spans 14 residues. Germline V gene lookup returns CDR1 SGHNT and CDR2 YYREEE (reference sequence). The V gene lost 4 bases and the J gene lost 3 bases, with 8 bases spanning the gap. CDR3 loop: CASSPQGGANVLTF. The CDR3 DNA reads as TGTGCCAGCAGCCCCCAGGGTGGGGCCAACGTCCTGACTTTC.

About this clone itself: The junction does not match germline at one end; this may be a read error. The chain couples TRBV10-3 to TRBJ1-4, with D unclear. This CDR3 comprises 13 residues. The germline gives CDR1 ENHRY, CDR2 SYGVKD. This CDR3 is CAIKAEALEKLLF. The CDR3 DNA reads TGTGCCATCAAGGCAGAGGCGTTGGAAAAACTGCTTTTT.

This rearrangement joins TRBV3-1 (or the pseudogene TRBV3-2) to TRBJ2-2; 14 nucleotides align to TRBD2. Per germline, CDR1 LGHDT and CDR2 YNNKEL (reference sequence). V shed 3 bases, J shed 6 bases, and the junction held 27 bases outside the gene matches. The CDR3 length is 24 residues. The CDR3 DNA is TGTGCCAGCAGCCAGGACACCGGGACTAGCGGGAGTGTTAAGCGGGGTGGGACAGCCGGGGAGCTGTTTTTT. This translates into CASSQDTGTSGSVKRGGTAGELFF.

The J gene is TRBJ2-7, the V gene TRBV14; 10 bases align to TRBD2. Germline CDR1 reads SGHDN; CDR2 reads FVKESK. The V and J ends lost 1 base and 6 bases, in that order; junction bases with no gene match: 6. This CDR3 has 15 amino acids. The CDR3 spells CASSQASGSWAEQYF. CDR3 DNA: TGTGCCAGCAGCCAAGCTAGCGGGAGTTGGGCCGAGCAGTACTTC. Combining the CDR3 with reference TRBV14 and TRBJ2-7 gives the whole variable domain EAGVTQFPSHSVIEKGQTVTLRCDPISGHDNLYWYRRVMGKEIKFLLHFVKESKQDESGMPNNRFLAERTGGTYSTLKVQPAELEDSGVYFCASSQASGSWAEQYFGPGTRLTVT.

As for this clone: A junction end diverges from the germline sequence, so it may reflect a read error. This chain links TRBV5-5 with TRBJ1-4, with TRBD1 identical over 8 bases. The germline V gene has CDR1 SGHKS and CDR2 YYEKEE (reference sequence). This CDR3 has 15 amino acids. The CDR3 region is CASSRTGNTNEKLLF. CDR3 sequence (DNA): TGTGCCAGCAGCAGGACAGGGAACACTAATGAAAAACTGCTTTTT.

This chain joins TRBV9 and TRBJ2-1; 14 bases line up with TRBD2. CDR3 length: 16 residues. Germline CDR1 SGDLS, CDR2 YYNGEE. V lost 3 bases and J lost 7; bases outside the gene matches: 6. The CDR3 DNA sequence: TGTGCCAGCAGCGAGGGGACTAGCGGGAGTCAGAATGAGCAGTTCTTC. It specifies CASSEGTSGSQNEQFF.